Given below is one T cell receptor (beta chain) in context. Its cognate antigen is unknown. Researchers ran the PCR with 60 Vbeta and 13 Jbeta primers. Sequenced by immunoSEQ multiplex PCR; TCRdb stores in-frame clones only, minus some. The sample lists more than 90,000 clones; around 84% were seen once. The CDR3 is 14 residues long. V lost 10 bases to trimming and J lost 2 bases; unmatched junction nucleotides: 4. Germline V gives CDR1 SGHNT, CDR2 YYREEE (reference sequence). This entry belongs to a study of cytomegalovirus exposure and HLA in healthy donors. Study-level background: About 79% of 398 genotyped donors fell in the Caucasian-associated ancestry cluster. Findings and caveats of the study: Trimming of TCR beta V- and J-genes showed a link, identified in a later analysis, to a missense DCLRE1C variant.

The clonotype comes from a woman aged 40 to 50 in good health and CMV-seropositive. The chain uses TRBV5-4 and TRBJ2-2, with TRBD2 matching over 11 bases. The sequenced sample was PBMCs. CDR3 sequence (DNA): TGTGCCTCCAGACTAGCGGGAAACACCGGGGAGCTGTTTTTT. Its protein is CASRLAGNTGELFF.